This T cell receptor beta chain was identified in a study of CD8+CD57+ T cells in acquired aplastic anemia. At the level of the study: Mean yield of DNA from sorted CD4+ and CD8+ cells was approximately 3 ug. Whole-study results and caveats: The number of CD8+ CDR3 sequences shared by patients and controls was twenty-nine. Controls did not differ significantly from patients in CD8+ Simpson's diversity.

Whoever was chosen for sequencing had shown CD8+CD57+ cell expansion by flow cytometry. Genomic DNA, the template, was used for profiling of the TCR beta VDJ and CDR3. TCRdb re-derived calls from the reads in MiXCR, one entry per CDR3 protein. The profile shows around 210,000 distinct CDR3 sequences, around three fifths of them singletons. CDR3 size: 14 residues. The V segment lost 6 bases and the J segment 7 bases; nucleotides outside the gene matches: 4. Germline V gene lookup returns CDR1 SEHNR and CDR2 FQNEAQ (reference sequence). Notes on this clonotype: Its antigen is currently unknown.

The sample comprised sorted CD4+, CD8+, or CD8+CD57+ T cells (not recorded which) from PBMCs. The sequence came from a human donor with aplastic anemia. This sequence joins TRBV7-9 and TRBJ1-6; 9 nucleotides align to TRBD1. The CDR3 reads CASRSGTGNSPLHF. The CDR3 nucleotides are TGTGCCAGCAGATCCGGGACAGGGAATTCACCCCTCCACTTT.